The 5 T cell receptor beta chains listed next were all sequenced from one sample in a study of CD8 T cells in Susac syndrome. An input of roughly 0.5 to 1 ug of RNA was subjected to reverse transcription using random hexamers. TCRdb re-analysed the immunoSEQ multiplex PCR reads in MiXCR, keeping a single row per CDR3 protein. The data contain 250,000 to 300,000 distinct CDR3 sequences, approximately 81% of them singletons. Sequencing was carried out using CD8+ T cells from PBMCs. The receptors derive from a human donor with multiple sclerosis.

The rearrangement uses TRBV27 and TRBJ2-1; TRBD2 matches at 8 bases. The germline CDR1 and CDR2 sequences are MNHEY and SMNVEV (reference sequence). Trimming removed 6 bases from V and 6 bases from J; junction bases left unmatched: 13. The CDR3 runs 16 residues. The CDR3 is CASSRPTTSGANEQFF. In nucleotides, the CDR3 is TGTGCCAGCAGCCGTCCTACTACTAGCGGCGCCAATGAGCAGTTCTTC.

CDR3 residues: CASSEYPGLAGRDNEQFF. CDR3 bases: TGTGCCAGCAGTGAATATCCGGGACTAGCGGGACGTGACAATGAGCAGTTCTTC. The chain has TRBV2 and TRBJ2-1; 13 bases align to TRBD2. The trim removed 2 bases at V and 5 bases at J, leaving 9 bases unmatched. Germline V gene data show CDR1 as SNHLY and CDR2 as FYNNEI. The CDR3 is made up of 18 amino acids. The full variable domain, its missing parts supplied by reference TRBV2 and TRBJ2-1, is EPEVTQTPSHQVTQMGQEVILRCVPISNHLYFYWYRQILGQKVEFLVSFYNNEISEKSEIFDDQFSVERPDGSNFTLKIRSTKLEDSAMYFCASSEYPGLAGRDNEQFFGPGTRLTVL.

Worth noting for this clonotype: Sequence at one end of the junction differs from germline and may be a read error. This chain links TRBV2 with TRBJ2-7; D is ambiguous. This CDR3 region has 13 residues. Per germline, CDR1 SNHLY and CDR2 FYNNEI. CDR3 in DNA: TGTGCCAGCAGCGAAGGGTGGTCCTACGAGCAGTACTTC. Residues: CASSEGWSYEQYF.

The rearrangement uses TRBV9 and TRBJ1-6, with D unresolved. V lost 0 bases and J 5 bases, leaving 9 bases between the germline ends. The CDR3 runs to 15 residues. From germline, CDR1 is SGDLS and CDR2 YYNGEE. The CDR3 coding sequence is TGTGCCAGCAGCGTAGCTGGGTTTCATAATTCACCCCTCCACTTT. Residues: CASSVAGFHNSPLHF.

CDR3 in DNA: TGTGCCAGCAGTGATTCTCTCGGCGGGAGTGTCCCGTGGGCTCAAGAGACCCAGTACTTC. Translating it yields CASSDSLGGSVPWAQETQYF. The chain recombines TRBV2 with TRBJ2-5; 7 bases map to TRBD2. V trimming: 3 bases; J trimming: 2 bases; junction bases outside the gene matches: 21. This CDR3 comprises 20 residues. The germline V gene has CDR1 SNHLY and CDR2 FYNNEI.